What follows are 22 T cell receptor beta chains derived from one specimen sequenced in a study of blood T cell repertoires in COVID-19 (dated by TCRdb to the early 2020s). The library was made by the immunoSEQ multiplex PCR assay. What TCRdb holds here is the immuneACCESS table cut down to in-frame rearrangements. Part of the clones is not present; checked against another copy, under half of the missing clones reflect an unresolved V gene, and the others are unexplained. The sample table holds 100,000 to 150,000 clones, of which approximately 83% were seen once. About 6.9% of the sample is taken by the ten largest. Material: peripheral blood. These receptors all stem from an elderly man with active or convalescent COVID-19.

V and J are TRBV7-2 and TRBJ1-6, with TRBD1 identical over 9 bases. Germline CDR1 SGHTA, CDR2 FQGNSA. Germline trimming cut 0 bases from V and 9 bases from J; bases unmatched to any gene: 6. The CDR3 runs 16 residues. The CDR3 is CASSLAGQGVASPLHF. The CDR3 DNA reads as TGTGCCAGCAGCTTAGCGGGACAGGGAGTAGCTTCACCCCTCCACTTT.

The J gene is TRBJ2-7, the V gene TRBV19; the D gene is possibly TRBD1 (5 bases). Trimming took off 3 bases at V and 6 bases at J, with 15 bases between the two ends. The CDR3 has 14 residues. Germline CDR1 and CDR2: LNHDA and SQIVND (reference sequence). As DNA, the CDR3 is TGTGCCAGTAGTATCATTCCAGGGTTTAGCGAGCAGTACTTC. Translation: CASSIIPGFSEQYF.

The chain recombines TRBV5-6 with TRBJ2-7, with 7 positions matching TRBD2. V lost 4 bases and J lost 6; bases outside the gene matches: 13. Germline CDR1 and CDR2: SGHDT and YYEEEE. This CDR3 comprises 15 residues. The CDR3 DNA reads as TGTGCCAGCAGCCGGCTTTTACTCGGGGGGTCCGAGCAGTACTTC. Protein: CASSRLLLGGSEQYF.

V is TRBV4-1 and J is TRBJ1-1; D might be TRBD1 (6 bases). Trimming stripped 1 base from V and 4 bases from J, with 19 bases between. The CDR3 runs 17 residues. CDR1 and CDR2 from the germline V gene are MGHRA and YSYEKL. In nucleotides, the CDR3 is TGCGCCAGCAGCCAAGGGGACACACCGACCCGGGGCACTGAAGCTTTCTTT. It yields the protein CASSQGDTPTRGTEAFF.

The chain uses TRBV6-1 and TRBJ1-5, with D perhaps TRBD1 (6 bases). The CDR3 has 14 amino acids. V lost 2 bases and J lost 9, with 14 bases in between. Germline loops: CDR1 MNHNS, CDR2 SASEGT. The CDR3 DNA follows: TGTGCCAGCAGTGAACGGACAGTATCTTGGCCCCAGCATTTT. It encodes CASSERTVSWPQHF.

The CDR3 nucleotides are TGTGCCAGTAGTAGGACAGGGGGCATCAATCAGCCCCAGCATTTT. Translation gives CASSRTGGINQPQHF. The V and J genes are TRBV19 and TRBJ1-5, with TRBD1 matching 11 bases. This CDR3 has 15 amino acids. J gave up 3 bases and V 4 bases, and 2 bases lay outside the gene matches. From germline, CDR1 is LNHDA and CDR2 SQIVND (reference sequence).

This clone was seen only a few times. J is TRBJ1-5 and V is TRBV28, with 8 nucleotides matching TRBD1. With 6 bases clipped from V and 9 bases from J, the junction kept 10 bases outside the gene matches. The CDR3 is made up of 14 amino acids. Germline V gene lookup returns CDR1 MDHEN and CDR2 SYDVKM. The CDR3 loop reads CASSYNRGVRPQHF. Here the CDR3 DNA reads TGTGCCAGCAGCTATAACAGGGGGGTCCGGCCCCAGCATTTT. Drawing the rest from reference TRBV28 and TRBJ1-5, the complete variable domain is DVKVTQSSRYLVKRTGEKVFLECVQDMDHENMFWYRQDPGLGLRLIYFSYDVKMKEKGDIPEGYSVSREKKERFSLILESASTNQTSMYLCASSYNRGVRPQHFGDGTRLSIL.

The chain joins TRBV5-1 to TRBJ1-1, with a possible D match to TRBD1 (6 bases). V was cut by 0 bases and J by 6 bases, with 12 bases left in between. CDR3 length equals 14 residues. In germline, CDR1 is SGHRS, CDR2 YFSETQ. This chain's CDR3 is CASSLELQGSEAFF. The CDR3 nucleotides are TGCGCCAGCAGCTTGGAGCTACAGGGTTCTGAAGCTTTCTTT.

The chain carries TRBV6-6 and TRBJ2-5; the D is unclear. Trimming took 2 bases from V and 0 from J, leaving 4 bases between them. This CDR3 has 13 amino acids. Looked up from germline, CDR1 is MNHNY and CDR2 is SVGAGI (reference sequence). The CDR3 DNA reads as TGTGCCAGCAGTTACCAGTACCAAGAGACCCAGTACTTC. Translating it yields CASSYQYQETQYF.

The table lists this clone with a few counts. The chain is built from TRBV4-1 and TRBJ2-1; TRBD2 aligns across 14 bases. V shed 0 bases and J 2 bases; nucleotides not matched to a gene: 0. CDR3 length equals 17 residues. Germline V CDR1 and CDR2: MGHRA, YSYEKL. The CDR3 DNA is TGCGCCAGCAGCCAAGAGGGACTAGCGGGAGCCTACAATGAGCAGTTCTTC. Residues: CASSQEGLAGAYNEQFF.

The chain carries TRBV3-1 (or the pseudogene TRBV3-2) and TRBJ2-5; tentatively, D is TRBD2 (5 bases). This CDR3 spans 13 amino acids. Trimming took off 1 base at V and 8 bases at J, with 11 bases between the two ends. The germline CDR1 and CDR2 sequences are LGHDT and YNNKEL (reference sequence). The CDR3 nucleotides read TGTGCCAGCAGCCAAGTGCCAGAGGGAACCCAGTACTTC. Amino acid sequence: CASSQVPEGTQYF.

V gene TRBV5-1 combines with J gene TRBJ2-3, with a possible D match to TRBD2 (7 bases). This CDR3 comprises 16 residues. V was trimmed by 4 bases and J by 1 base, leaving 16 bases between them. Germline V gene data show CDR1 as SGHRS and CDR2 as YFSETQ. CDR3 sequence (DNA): TGCGCCAGCAGCCCGGGCGGGGGCAGCGGCACAGATACGCAGTATTTT. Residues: CASSPGGGSGTDTQYF.

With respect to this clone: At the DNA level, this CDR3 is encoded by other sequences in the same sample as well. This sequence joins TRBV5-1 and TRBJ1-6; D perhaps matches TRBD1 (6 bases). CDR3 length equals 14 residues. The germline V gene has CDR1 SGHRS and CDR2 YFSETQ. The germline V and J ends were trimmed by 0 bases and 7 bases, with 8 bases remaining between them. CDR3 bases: TGCGCCAGCAGCTTGGGGCAGGGGAATTCACCCCTCCACTTT. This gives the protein CASSLGQGNSPLHF. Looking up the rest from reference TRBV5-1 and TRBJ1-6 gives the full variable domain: KAGVTQTPRYLIKTRGQQVTLSCSPISGHRSVSWYQQTPGQGLQFLFEYFSETQRNKGNFPGRFSGRQFSNSRSEMNVSTLELGDSALYLCASSLGQGNSPLHFGNGTRLTVT.

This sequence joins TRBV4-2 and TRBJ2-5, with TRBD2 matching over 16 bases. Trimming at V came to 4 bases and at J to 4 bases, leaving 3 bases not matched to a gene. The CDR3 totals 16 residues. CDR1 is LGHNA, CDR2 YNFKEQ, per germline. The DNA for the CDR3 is TGTGCCAGCAGCCCGGGACTAGCGGGGGGGGGAGAGACCCAGTACTTC. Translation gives CASSPGLAGGGETQYF.

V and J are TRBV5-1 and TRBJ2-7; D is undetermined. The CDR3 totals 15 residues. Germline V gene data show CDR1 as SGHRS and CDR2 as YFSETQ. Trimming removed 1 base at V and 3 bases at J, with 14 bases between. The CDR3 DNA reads TGCGCCAGCAGCTTGAATCCCGGTAGGAGCTACGAGCAGTACTTC. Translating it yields CASSLNPGRSYEQYF.

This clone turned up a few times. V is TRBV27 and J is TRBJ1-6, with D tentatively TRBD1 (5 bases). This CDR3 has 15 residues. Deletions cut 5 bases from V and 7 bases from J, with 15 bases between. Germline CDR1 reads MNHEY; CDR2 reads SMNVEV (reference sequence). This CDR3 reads CASSPRANINSPLHF. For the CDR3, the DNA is TGTGCCAGCAGTCCCAGGGCCAATATCAATTCACCCCTCCACTTT.

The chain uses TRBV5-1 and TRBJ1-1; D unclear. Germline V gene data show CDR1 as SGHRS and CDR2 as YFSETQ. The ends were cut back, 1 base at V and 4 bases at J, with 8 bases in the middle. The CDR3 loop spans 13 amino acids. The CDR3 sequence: CASSLPGITEAFF. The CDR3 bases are TGCGCCAGCAGCTTGCCGGGGATCACTGAAGCTTTCTTT.

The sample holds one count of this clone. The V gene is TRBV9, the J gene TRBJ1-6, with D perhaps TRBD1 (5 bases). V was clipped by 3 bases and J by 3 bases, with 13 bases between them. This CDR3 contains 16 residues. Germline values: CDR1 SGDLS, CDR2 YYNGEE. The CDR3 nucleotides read TGTGCCAGCAGCGGGACGGCAGGGTTCTATAATTCACCCCTCCACTTT. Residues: CASSGTAGFYNSPLHF. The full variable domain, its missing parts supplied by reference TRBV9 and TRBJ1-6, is DSGVTQTPKHLITATGQRVTLRCSPRSGDLSVYWYQQSLDQGLQFLIQYYNGEERAKGNILERFSAQQFPDLHSELNLSSLELGDSALYFCASSGTAGFYNSPLHFGNGTRLTVT.

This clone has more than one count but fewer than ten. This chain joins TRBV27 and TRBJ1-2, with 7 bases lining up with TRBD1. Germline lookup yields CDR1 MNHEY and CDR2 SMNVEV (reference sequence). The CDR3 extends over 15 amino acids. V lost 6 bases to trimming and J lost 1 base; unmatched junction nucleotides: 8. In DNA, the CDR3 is TGTGCCAGCAGGTCCCGGACAGGTTTTAACTATGGCTACACCTTC. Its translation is CASRSRTGFNYGYTF.

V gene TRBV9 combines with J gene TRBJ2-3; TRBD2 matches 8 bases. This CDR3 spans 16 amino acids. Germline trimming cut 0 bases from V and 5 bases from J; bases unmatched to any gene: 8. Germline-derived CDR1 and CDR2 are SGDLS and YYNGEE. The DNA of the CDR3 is TGTGCCAGCAGCGTAGATCCGGGAGGGCCGGTAGATACGCAGTATTTT. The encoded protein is CASSVDPGGPVDTQYF.

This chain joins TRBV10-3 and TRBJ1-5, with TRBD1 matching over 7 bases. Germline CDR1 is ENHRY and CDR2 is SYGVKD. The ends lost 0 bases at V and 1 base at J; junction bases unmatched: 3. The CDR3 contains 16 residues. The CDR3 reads CAISESGRGSNQPQHF. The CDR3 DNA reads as TGTGCCATCAGTGAGTCGGGCAGGGGGAGCAATCAGCCCCAGCATTTT.

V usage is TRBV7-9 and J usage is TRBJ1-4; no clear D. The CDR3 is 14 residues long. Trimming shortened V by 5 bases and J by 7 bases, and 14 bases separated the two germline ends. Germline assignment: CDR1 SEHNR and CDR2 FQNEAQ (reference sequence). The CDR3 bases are TGTGCCAGCAGCCTAGGCGGGAGGAGTGAAAAACTGTTTTTT. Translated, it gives CASSLGGRSEKLFF.